The sequence of this TCR beta chain was determined in a study of T-cell reconstitution after alpha-beta-depleted transplantation in children. Study-level results: Surviving recipient T cells and thymic progenitors accounted for the high day-60 TCRbeta diversity observed in some patients. T cells produced anew were the main source of T-cell counts and diversity one year after transplant. Alpha-beta T cells about two months after transplant reportedly derived from several hundred expanded graft clones.

Trimming removed 1 base at V and 8 bases at J, with 3 bases between. The CDR3 contains 11 residues. From germline, CDR1 is SGHTA and CDR2 FQGNSA. A library of TCRbeta sequences, prepared with unique molecular identifiers, was generated. TCRdb re-derived calls from the PCR reads in MiXCR, one entry per CDR3 protein. The sample lists 45,000 to 70,000 distinct CDR3 sequences, 44% seen once, with 95% to 98% in the top ten. This clonotype has more than one count but fewer than ten. Antigen unknown. The source was PBMCs, mostly from graft donor cells, collected 360 days after TCRalphabeta/CD19-depleted stem cell transplant. This receptor was taken from a male patient aged 5 to 17 who had a stem cell transplant for acute lymphoblastic leukemia, so the T cells may come from the graft donor. The chain has TRBV7-2 and TRBJ2-1; D call uncertain. The CDR3 is CASSLEYEQFF. In DNA, the CDR3 is TGTGCCAGCAGCTTAGAGTATGAGCAGTTCTTC.